Shown below are 26 T cell receptor beta chains from a single sample sequenced in a study of blood T cell repertoires in COVID-19. Method: immunoSEQ multiplex PCR; TCRdb's copy keeps in-frame clones and lacks some. The sample records a few hundred thousand clones, about four fifths being singletons. The material sequenced was PBMCs or T cells enriched from blood (not recorded which). The receptors stem from a man in his forties who had been exposed to COVID-19.

The chain employs TRBV7-2 and TRBJ1-1, with 9 bases matching TRBD1. The ends lost 5 bases at V and 2 bases at J; junction bases unmatched: 6. Germline CDR1 reads SGHTA; CDR2 reads FQGNSA. The CDR3 is 15 residues long. CDR3: CASSPQTGGNTEAFF. The CDR3 DNA reads TGTGCCAGCAGCCCCCAGACAGGGGGAAACACTGAAGCTTTCTTT.

The chain couples TRBV11-2 to TRBJ1-1; 7 nucleotides match TRBD1. CDR3 length: 15 residues. The germline V gene has CDR1 SGHAT and CDR2 FQNNGV. V was pared by 5 bases and J by 8 bases, with 14 bases of the junction left unmatched. The CDR3 coding sequence is TGTGCCAGCAGCCTAAACAGGGGAGGCTCCTTGGAAGCTTTCTTT. Translated: CASSLNRGGSLEAFF.

This clone was seen only a few times. The chain is built from TRBV7-9 and TRBJ2-7; TRBD1 matches at 8 bases. The V gene end was trimmed by 5 bases and the J gene end by 3 bases; junction bases not matched to a gene: 6. This CDR3 region has 14 residues. Per the germline V gene, CDR1 is SEHNR and CDR2 is FQNEAQ (reference sequence). The CDR3: CASSQWTGNYEQYF. The CDR3 region has the DNA TGTGCCAGCAGCCAATGGACAGGGAACTACGAGCAGTACTTC.

The gene calls are TRBV30 and TRBJ1-5; D remains ambiguous. CDR3 length: 12 amino acids. V lost 1 base and J 4 bases, leaving 5 bases between the germline ends. Germline CDR1 reads GTSNPN; CDR2 reads SVGIG (reference sequence). CDR3 sequence (DNA): TGTGCCTGGAGTGAACAGAATCAGCCCCAGCATTTT. Its protein product is CAWSEQNQPQHF. The variable domain in full, completed from reference TRBV30 and TRBJ1-5, reads SQTIHQWPATLVQPVGSPLSLECTVEGTSNPNLYWYRQAAGRGLQLLFYSVGIGQISSEVPQNLSASRPQDRQFILSSKKLLLSDSGFYLCAWSEQNQPQHFGDGTRLSIL.

This clone was picked up one time. The genes are TRBV7-9 and TRBJ1-4; D uncertain. This CDR3 comprises 13 residues. In germline, CDR1 is SEHNR, CDR2 FQNEAQ (reference sequence). V was trimmed by 0 bases and J by 14 bases, leaving 13 bases between them. The CDR3 loop is CASSLAGADKLFF. The CDR3 DNA is TGTGCCAGCAGCTTAGCCGGCGCGGATAAGCTGTTTTTT.

J is TRBJ1-1 and V is TRBV24-1; D gene uncertain. CDR3 size: 14 residues. Germline V gives CDR1 KGHDR, CDR2 SFDVKD. V gave up 4 bases and J gave up 7 bases, with 15 bases separating them. DNA for the CDR3: TGTGCCACCAGTGACCCAGGTAGATCAAATGAAGCTTTCTTT. This gives the protein CATSDPGRSNEAFF.

This chain links TRBV6-5 with TRBJ2-2; D remains unclear. Deletions cut 11 bases from V and 5 bases from J, with 18 bases between. The CDR3 spans 14 residues. Germline V gene data show CDR1 as MNHEY and CDR2 as SVGAGI. The CDR3 protein is CASLEFHMTGELFF. The DNA for the CDR3 is TGTGCCTCTCTGGAGTTTCATATGACCGGGGAGCTGTTTTTT.

This rearrangement joins TRBV14 to TRBJ2-2, with D maybe TRBD1 (6 bases). CDR3 size: 18 residues. From germline, CDR1 is SGHDN and CDR2 FVKESK. Between the trimmed V and J ends, which lost 0 bases and 0 bases, there was a span of 14 bases. The CDR3 DNA reads TGTGCCAGCAGCCAAGACGACAGGTTTTTTACGAACACCGGGGAGCTGTTTTTT. Translating it yields CASSQDDRFFTNTGELFF. Full variable domain (rest looked up from reference TRBV14 and TRBJ2-2): EAGVTQFPSHSVIEKGQTVTLRCDPISGHDNLYWYRRVMGKEIKFLLHFVKESKQDESGMPNNRFLAERTGGTYSTLKVQPAELEDSGVYFCASSQDDRFFTNTGELFFGEGSRLTVL.

V and J are TRBV7-6 and TRBJ2-5, with D tentatively TRBD1 (5 bases). There are 19 residues in the CDR3. The ends were cut back, 0 bases at V and 2 bases at J, with 22 bases in the middle. In germline, CDR1 is SGHVS, CDR2 FNYEAQ. CDR3 sequence reads: CASSLAGVVAGYVQETQYF. DNA of the CDR3: TGTGCCAGCAGCTTAGCAGGGGTGGTGGCTGGATACGTGCAAGAGACCCAGTACTTC.

Only one count was recorded for this clone. The genes are TRBV9 and TRBJ2-2; 7 nucleotides align to TRBD2. The germline CDR1 and CDR2 sequences are SGDLS and YYNGEE. With 6 bases clipped from V and 6 bases from J, the junction kept 11 bases outside the gene matches. CDR3 size: 15 residues. For the CDR3, the DNA is TGTGCCAGCAACCGGGACTACTCCCCGGCCGGGGAGCTGTTTTTT. Translation: CASNRDYSPAGELFF.

V is TRBV27 and J is TRBJ1-5; 8 nucleotides match TRBD1. Germline V lookup: CDR1 MNHEY, CDR2 SMNVEV (reference sequence). The CDR3 has 16 residues. V shed 5 bases and J 4 bases; nucleotides not matched to a gene: 10. The CDR3 DNA is TGTGCCAGCAGTCCATACCCGGGACAGGATAATCAGCCCCAGCATTTT. Protein sequence: CASSPYPGQDNQPQHF.

The chain uses TRBV11-3 and TRBJ2-2; no clear D. CDR1 is SGHNT, CDR2 YENEEA, per germline. Trimming left V 4 bases short and J 1 base short, with 10 bases between. CDR3 length equals 15 residues. The CDR3 DNA reads as TGTGCCAGCAGCTCTATAGGCGGGAACACCGGGGAGCTGTTTTTT. Its protein is CASSSIGGNTGELFF.

The chain recombines TRBV29-1 with TRBJ1-1, with 7 bases aligning to TRBD1. CDR1 SQVTM and CDR2 ANQGSEA come from the germline V gene. After removal of 3 bases from V and 4 bases from J, the junction contained 14 bases not matched to a gene. The CDR3 contains 16 residues. CDR3 sequence: CSVEPRQGKEGTEAFF. The CDR3 DNA follows: TGCAGCGTTGAGCCTCGACAGGGTAAGGAAGGCACTGAAGCTTTCTTT.

V is TRBV5-4 and J is TRBJ2-1; 9 nucleotides match TRBD2. After removal of 4 bases from V and 7 bases from J, the junction contained 15 bases not matched to a gene. In germline, CDR1 is SGHNT, CDR2 YYREEE (reference sequence). The CDR3 is 17 amino acids. The CDR3 region is CASSLPRGAGGINEQFF. In DNA form, the CDR3 reads TGTGCCAGCAGCCTGCCCCGGGGGGCGGGAGGGATAAATGAGCAGTTCTTC.

The rearrangement uses TRBV29-1 and TRBJ1-1; D is ambiguous. This CDR3 is 13 amino acids long. The V end was cut by 3 bases, the J end by 10 bases, with 18 bases between. Germline CDR1 is SQVTM and CDR2 is ANQGSEA. The DNA of the CDR3 is TGCAGCGTTGACCGGACGTCGGGATTCTCAGCTTTCTTT. Translating it yields CSVDRTSGFSAFF.

The rearrangement uses TRBV6-5 and TRBJ1-5; 7 nucleotides match TRBD1. The J segment lost 3 bases and the V segment lost 2 bases, leaving 7 bases of the junction unmatched. CDR1 is MNHEY, CDR2 SVGAGI, per germline. The CDR3 extends over 16 amino acids. Here the CDR3 reads CASSYTSTGFNQPQHF. The CDR3, as DNA: TGTGCCAGCAGTTACACCTCGACAGGGTTCAATCAGCCCCAGCATTTT.

The chain couples TRBV9 to TRBJ2-1; 9 bases line up with TRBD1. V lost 2 bases, J lost 2 bases, and 5 bases stayed unmatched. There are 16 residues in the CDR3. Germline lookup yields CDR1 SGDLS and CDR2 YYNGEE. CDR3 sequence reads: CASSVGDRVTYNEQFF. Here the CDR3 DNA reads TGTGCCAGCAGCGTGGGGGACAGGGTGACCTACAATGAGCAGTTCTTC.

The chain employs TRBV7-9 and TRBJ1-4, with 10 positions matching TRBD1. V shed 1 base, J shed 2 bases, and the junction held 4 bases outside the gene matches. Germline V gives CDR1 SEHNR, CDR2 FQNEAQ (reference sequence). This CDR3 comprises 17 residues. In DNA, the CDR3 is TGTGCCAGCAGCTTAGAGGACAGGGGGAAGACTAATGAAAAACTGTTTTTT. This sequence encodes CASSLEDRGKTNEKLFF.

The gene calls are TRBV7-9 and TRBJ2-3; maybe TRBD2 (6 bases). Trimming left V 3 bases short and J 2 bases short, with 9 bases between. The CDR3 is 14 residues long. Germline CDR1 and CDR2: SEHNR and FQNEAQ (reference sequence). The CDR3 DNA follows: TGTGCCAGCAGCTTTGGCGGGACCACAGATACGCAGTATTTT. Protein sequence: CASSFGGTTDTQYF.

This chain uses TRBV30 with TRBJ2-2; 10 bases are a match to TRBD1. With V trimmed by 3 bases and J by 6 bases, 4 bases remained unmatched. The germline V gene has CDR1 GTSNPN and CDR2 SVGIG (reference sequence). CDR3 length: 14 amino acids. The CDR3 coding sequence is TGTGCCTGGAGGGGGACAGGGGTTGCCGGGGAGCTGTTTTTT. As protein: CAWRGTGVAGELFF.

This chain joins TRBV5-1 and TRBJ2-1; 8 bases match TRBD2. This CDR3 is 16 amino acids long. Trimming took 4 bases from V and 2 from J; bases not matched to a gene: 8. Germline CDR1 reads SGHRS; CDR2 reads YFSETQ. In DNA, the CDR3 is TGCGCCAGCAGCACCCCCGAGCGGGAGCCCTACAATGAGCAGTTCTTC. Amino acid sequence: CASSTPEREPYNEQFF.

V gene TRBV13 combines with J gene TRBJ2-7; 9 nucleotides match TRBD1. Germline CDR1 reads PRHDT; CDR2 reads FYEKMQ (reference sequence). With 0 bases clipped from V and 4 bases from J, the junction kept 10 bases outside the gene matches. The CDR3 length is 17 residues. The CDR3 nucleotides are TGTGCCAGCAGCTTAGGCACCGAGACAGGGGGTGAGTACGAGCAGTACTTC. Protein sequence: CASSLGTETGGEYEQYF.

V gene TRBV9 combines with J gene TRBJ1-2; 7 positions agree with TRBD1. The CDR3 totals 13 residues. Germline V gene lookup returns CDR1 SGDLS and CDR2 YYNGEE. V gave up 4 bases and J gave up 2 bases; unmatched junction bases: 2. The CDR3 DNA follows: TGTGCCAGCAGCACACAGGGGAACTATGGCTACACCTTC. This sequence encodes CASSTQGNYGYTF.

The V gene is TRBV7-9, the J gene TRBJ2-3; D unresolved. Germline V gene sequence: CDR1 SEHNR, CDR2 FQNEAQ (reference sequence). There are 12 residues in the CDR3. V lost 1 base and J lost 8, with 7 bases in between. CDR3: CASSLGYPTQYF. The CDR3 nucleotides read TGTGCCAGCAGCTTAGGCTATCCTACGCAGTATTTT.

The rearrangement links TRBV4-1 to TRBJ2-1; a possible D gene is TRBD2 (5 bases). Germline lookup yields CDR1 MGHRA and CDR2 YSYEKL. V lost 0 bases and J lost 2, with 14 bases in between. The CDR3 contains 17 residues. The CDR3 is CASSQDESGLPYNEQFF. In DNA, the CDR3 is TGCGCCAGCAGCCAAGATGAAAGCGGCTTACCCTACAATGAGCAGTTCTTC.

CDR3 nucleotides: TGCGCCAGCGGCCGGGAGGGAGAACTGTTTTTT. Its protein product is CASGREGELFF. This chain joins TRBV10-2 and TRBJ1-4; D is unclear. V was trimmed by 8 bases and J by 12 bases, leaving 13 bases between them. The CDR3 consists of 11 residues. Germline CDR1 and CDR2: WSHSY and SAAADI.